These 32 T cell receptor beta chains were all obtained from the same sample, sequenced in a study of spatial heterogeneity in lung cancer. This sample's time point: blood at routine non-recurrence follow-up after resection. TCRdb ran MiXCR on the 5' RACE reads and lists one entry per CDR3 protein. Of under 45,000 distinct CDR3 sequences in the sample, under 9% are singletons; the top ten hold approximately 8.8%. The sequenced sample was PBMCs, obtained at follow-up. The origin of the receptors is a male donor with early-stage non-small cell lung cancer.

This clonotype was seen repeatedly, ten times or more. The V call is TRBV19, the J call TRBJ2-3; the match to TRBD2 covers 9 bases. The germline gives CDR1 LNHDA, CDR2 SQIVND (reference sequence). The CDR3 has 15 amino acids. With 5 bases clipped from V and 4 bases from J, the junction kept 7 bases outside the gene matches. In nucleotides, the CDR3 is TGTGCCAGTAGTCTCTTAGCGGGGGCGGCAGATACGCAGTATTTT. Translation gives CASSLLAGAADTQYF.

This clonotype has ten or more counts. J is TRBJ2-3 and V is TRBV7-6; D remains unclear. Trimming cost V 3 bases and J 2 bases, with 6 bases left between them. Per the germline V gene, CDR1 is SGHVS and CDR2 is FNYEAQ. The CDR3 runs to 13 residues. The CDR3 nucleotides read TGTGCCAGCAGCTTCTCTATCACAGATACGCAGTATTTT. Protein sequence: CASSFSITDTQYF.

Many counts were recorded for this clonotype. This rearrangement joins TRBV6-6 to TRBJ1-1, with D perhaps matching TRBD1 (5 bases). V lost 6 bases and J lost 3, with 14 bases in between. CDR3 size: 14 residues. CDR1 is MNHNY, CDR2 SVGAGI, per germline (reference sequence). DNA for the CDR3: TGTGCCAGCAGGAGACGACAGATCGACACTGAAGCTTTCTTT. Translated, it gives CASRRRQIDTEAFF.

This clonotype has ten or more counts. V is TRBV18 and J is TRBJ2-3; the match to TRBD2 covers 7 bases. The CDR3 is 16 amino acids. Germline V lookup: CDR1 KGHSH, CDR2 LQKENI. V gave up 0 bases and J gave up 3 bases; unmatched junction bases: 6. CDR3 sequence (DNA): TGTGCCAGCTCACCACCGTCGGGGGGACCGACAGATACGCAGTATTTT. It translates to CASSPPSGGPTDTQYF.

The chain is built from TRBV6-1 and TRBJ2-5; tentative D call: TRBD1 (5 bases). Between the trimmed V and J ends, which lost 4 bases and 2 bases, there was a span of 5 bases. The CDR3 has 12 amino acids. The germline gives CDR1 MNHNS, CDR2 SASEGT. This CDR3 is CASSGQQETQYF. CDR3 sequence (DNA): TGTGCCAGCAGTGGACAGCAAGAGACCCAGTACTTC.

This clonotype was seen repeatedly, ten times or more. The rearrangement links TRBV28 to TRBJ2-3; 12 nucleotides align to TRBD1. V was pared by 4 bases and J by 0 bases, with 2 bases of the junction left unmatched. The CDR3 runs 16 residues. Germline V gives CDR1 MDHEN, CDR2 SYDVKM. CDR3 sequence: CASSSGQGASTDTQYF. The CDR3 nucleotides are TGTGCCAGCAGTTCGGGACAGGGGGCGAGCACAGATACGCAGTATTTT. The variable domain in full, completed from reference TRBV28 and TRBJ2-3, reads DVKVTQSSRYLVKRTGEKVFLECVQDMDHENMFWYRQDPGLGLRLIYFSYDVKMKEKGDIPEGYSVSREKKERFSLILESASTNQTSMYLCASSSGQGASTDTQYFGPGTRLTVL.

In this sample, this clonotype turned up many times. This rearrangement joins TRBV6-5 to TRBJ1-5; D is unclear. This CDR3 comprises 14 residues. Trimming took 6 bases from V and 9 from J, leaving 18 bases between them. The germline V gene encodes CDR1 MNHEY and CDR2 SVGAGI. The CDR3 bases are TGTGCCAGCAGAACAGACCCTGTGAAAACGCCCCAGCATTTT. This codes for CASRTDPVKTPQHF.

CDR3 DNA sequence: TGTGCCAGCAGTTTACCCATCGGACAGGGAGAGACCCAGTACTTC. It yields the protein CASSLPIGQGETQYF. V gene TRBV28 combines with J gene TRBJ2-5; TRBD1 matches 8 bases. The CDR3 consists of 15 residues. Trimming at V came to 2 bases and at J to 4 bases, leaving 6 bases not matched to a gene. CDR1 and CDR2 from the germline V gene are MDHEN and SYDVKM.

This clonotype occurred many times. Here the CDR3 DNA reads TGTGCCAGCAGCCAAGGTTCTAGCGGGGACCCCTCCTACGAGCAGTACTTC. As protein: CASSQGSSGDPSYEQYF. The chain joins TRBV4-2 to TRBJ2-7, with 9 bases identical to TRBD2. V was pared by 1 base and J by 0 bases, with 7 bases of the junction left unmatched. The CDR3 is 17 amino acids. CDR1 LGHNA and CDR2 YNFKEQ come from the germline V gene.

This clonotype was seen repeatedly, ten times or more. This chain joins TRBV12-3 or TRBV12-4 and TRBJ2-7; D may be TRBD1 (6 bases). The CDR3 loop spans 13 amino acids. Trimming left V 6 bases short and J 3 bases short, with 12 bases between. This CDR3 is CASRLTGRYEQYF. In DNA form, the CDR3 reads TGTGCCAGCAGGCTAACAGGGCGCTACGAGCAGTACTTC.

The V gene is TRBV18, the J gene TRBJ1-1, with D possibly TRBD1 on 5 matching bases. Germline lookup yields CDR1 KGHSH and CDR2 LQKENI. CDR3 length: 14 amino acids. V lost 2 bases to trimming and J lost 4 bases, with 11 bases between them. The CDR3 here is CASSPGAGGTEAFF. The CDR3 DNA follows: TGTGCCAGCTCACCAGGGGCCGGGGGCACTGAAGCTTTCTTT.

This clonotype came up many times. V and J are TRBV5-1 and TRBJ1-1, with TRBD1 matching 8 bases. The V gene's germline CDR1 is SGHRS and CDR2 YFSETQ. The ends lost 4 bases at V and 8 bases at J; junction bases unmatched: 10. The length of the CDR3 is 14 residues. The CDR3 region is CASSGGARDREAFF. The DNA of the CDR3 is TGCGCCAGCAGCGGCGGCGCGCGGGACAGGGAAGCTTTCTTT.

This clonotype was detected ten times or more. This sequence joins TRBV7-2 and TRBJ1-1; D gene uncertain. V was pared by 2 bases and J by 1 base, with 5 bases between. The CDR3 has 13 residues. Germline loops: CDR1 SGHTA, CDR2 FQGNSA. The DNA of the CDR3 is TGTGCCAGCAGCTTAAATGCGAACACTGAAGCTTTCTTT. Protein product: CASSLNANTEAFF. The entire variable domain, with the rest obtained from reference TRBV7-2 and TRBJ1-1, is as follows: GAGVSQSPSNKVTEKGKDVELRCDPISGHTALYWYRQSLGQGLEFLIYFQGNSAPDKSGLPSDRFSAERTGGSVSTLTIQRTQQEDSAVYLCASSLNANTEAFFGQGTRLTVV.

Many counts were recorded for this clonotype. The DNA of the CDR3 is TGTGCCAGCAGCTTAGCGGGGGGTTGGGCAGATACGCAGTATTTT. Protein sequence: CASSLAGGWADTQYF. This chain joins TRBV2 and TRBJ2-3; 10 bases are a match to TRBD2. J lost 4 bases, V lost 6 bases, and 7 bases had no gene match. The CDR3 spans 15 residues. Germline V CDR1 and CDR2: SNHLY, FYNNEI.

This clonotype was observed at least ten times. The chain combines TRBV13 with TRBJ2-3; 9 nucleotides agree with TRBD2. The CDR3 contains 17 residues. V lost 5 bases and J lost 10; bases outside the gene matches: 19. Germline V gives CDR1 PRHDT, CDR2 FYEKMQ (reference sequence). CDR3 nucleotides: TGTGCCAGCAGCCGCGGGAGGGGAGCGGGGCAGAGGAAGCCGCAGTATTTT. Residues: CASSRGRGAGQRKPQYF.

This clonotype appeared many times. The chain has TRBV18 and TRBJ2-5, with 7 bases aligning to TRBD1. Germline values: CDR1 KGHSH, CDR2 LQKENI. There are 13 residues in the CDR3. With 3 bases clipped from V and 4 bases from J, the junction kept 2 bases outside the gene matches. CDR3 sequence: CASSPPGGETQYF. The CDR3 DNA sequence: TGTGCCAGCTCACCCCCAGGGGGAGAGACCCAGTACTTC.

This clonotype has ten or more counts. The J gene is TRBJ2-1, the V gene TRBV3-1, with a possible D match to TRBD1 (6 bases). V was trimmed by 0 bases and J by 5 bases, leaving 11 bases between them. Looked up from germline, CDR1 is LGHDT and CDR2 is YNNKEL (reference sequence). The CDR3 covers 15 residues. CDR3 region: CASSQDGQPHNEQFF. CDR3 nucleotide sequence: TGTGCCAGCAGCCAAGACGGACAGCCACACAATGAGCAGTTCTTC.

This clonotype has a count of ten or more. The chain recombines TRBV5-1 with TRBJ1-2; tentative D call: TRBD1 (5 bases). This CDR3 is built from 12 residues. The V gene's germline CDR1 is SGHRS and CDR2 YFSETQ. V was cut by 7 bases and J by 5 bases, with 12 bases left in between. The CDR3 DNA is TGCGCCAGCTCGGACAATCAGTATGGCTACACCTTC. Residues: CASSDNQYGYTF.

This clonotype was detected ten times or more. The chain is built from TRBV19 and TRBJ2-1; TRBD1 is a possible D gene (5 bases). CDR3 size: 14 residues. Trimming left V 5 bases short and J 4 bases short, with 12 bases between. The germline gives CDR1 LNHDA, CDR2 SQIVND (reference sequence). CDR3: CASSVDSDYNEQFF. CDR3 nucleotides: TGTGCCAGTAGTGTCGACAGTGATTACAATGAGCAGTTCTTC.

The chain recombines TRBV7-2 with TRBJ2-3; D unclear. V lost 4 bases, J lost 2 bases, and 4 bases lay in between. This CDR3 is built from 12 residues. CDR1 SGHTA and CDR2 FQGNSA come from the germline V gene. The DNA of the CDR3 is TGTGCCAGCAGCTCATACACAGATACGCAGTATTTT. This encodes CASSSYTDTQYF.

This clonotype was observed at least ten times. The chain joins TRBV19 to TRBJ1-2, with D perhaps matching TRBD1 (5 bases). CDR3 length equals 16 residues. With 4 bases removed from V and 3 bases from J, the gap between germline ends came to 18 bases. Germline CDR1 LNHDA, CDR2 SQIVND (reference sequence). The CDR3 loop reads CASSNSGTGLYYGYTF. For the CDR3, the DNA is TGTGCCAGTAGTAACTCTGGGACCGGACTCTACTATGGCTACACCTTC.

This clonotype was recorded at least ten times. The rearrangement links TRBV5-1 to TRBJ2-2; D ambiguous. The CDR3 covers 13 residues. V lost 0 bases to trimming and J lost 4 bases, with 4 bases between them. Germline-derived CDR1 and CDR2 are SGHRS and YFSETQ. The CDR3 DNA is TGCGCCAGCAGCTTGGGACGCACCGGGGAGCTGTTTTTT. It specifies CASSLGRTGELFF.

In its sample, this clonotype was seen many times. The J gene is TRBJ2-2, the V gene TRBV28; TRBD2 agrees at 11 bases. Germline V lookup: CDR1 MDHEN, CDR2 SYDVKM. The CDR3 length is 16 residues. Trimming at V came to 5 bases and at J to 4 bases, leaving 6 bases not matched to a gene. CDR3: CASSLPGLAVTGELFF. CDR3 coding DNA: TGTGCCAGCAGTCTACCGGGACTAGCGGTCACCGGGGAGCTGTTTTTT.

This clonotype has more than one count but fewer than ten. The chain uses TRBV12-3 or TRBV12-4 and TRBJ1-1, with D perhaps TRBD1 (5 bases). V was clipped by 5 bases and J by 10 bases, with 11 bases between them. CDR3 size: 11 residues. CDR3 protein: CASSPGGRAFF. In DNA, the CDR3 is TGTGCCAGCAGTCCGGGGGGACGAGCTTTCTTT.

This clonotype was counted ten times or more. The V and J genes are TRBV10-3 and TRBJ1-4; TRBD1 aligns across 8 bases. This CDR3 contains 15 residues. Germline CDR1 and CDR2: ENHRY and SYGVKD. With V trimmed by 3 bases and J by 7 bases, 7 bases remained unmatched. CDR3: CAISDSQGASEKLFF. The DNA of the CDR3 is TGTGCCATCAGTGATTCCCAGGGGGCGAGTGAAAAACTGTTTTTT.

The sample holds many counts of this clonotype. This chain connects TRBV5-4 to TRBJ2-3; 8 bases align to TRBD1. The length of the CDR3 is 17 residues. The ends lost 0 bases at V and 0 bases at J; junction bases unmatched: 6. Germline-derived CDR1 and CDR2 are SGHNT and YYREEE (reference sequence). The CDR3 here is CASSLGTGTPSTDTQYF. Written as DNA, the CDR3 is TGTGCCAGCAGCTTGGGGACAGGGACCCCAAGCACAGATACGCAGTATTTT. Using reference TRBV5-4 and TRBJ2-3 for the parts outside the CDR3, the full variable domain is ETGVTQSPTHLIKTRGQQVTLRCSSQSGHNTVSWYQQALGQGPQFIFQYYREEENGRGNFPPRFSGLQFPNYSSELNVNALELDDSALYLCASSLGTGTPSTDTQYFGPGTRLTVL.

This clonotype was found many times. The chain uses TRBV29-1 and TRBJ1-2; the D is unclear. Between the trimmed V and J ends, which lost 7 bases and 8 bases, there was a span of 23 bases. The germline CDR1 and CDR2 sequences are SQVTM and ANQGSEA. The CDR3 covers 14 residues. The CDR3, as DNA: TGCAGCGCTGTTACAGCCCGGACTGTGATCGGCTACACCTTC. It specifies CSAVTARTVIGYTF.

This clonotype has at least ten counts. J is TRBJ1-2 and V is TRBV13, with D unclear. The CDR3 spans 13 residues. V was cut by 5 bases and J by 2 bases, with 9 bases left in between. Germline loops: CDR1 PRHDT, CDR2 FYEKMQ (reference sequence). The CDR3 region has the DNA TGTGCCAGCAGCAAGGGAGAGAACTATGGCTACACCTTC. This codes for CASSKGENYGYTF.

This clonotype was seen ten or more times. V gene TRBV12-3 or TRBV12-4 combines with J gene TRBJ2-7; 9 positions match TRBD1. The length of the CDR3 is 15 residues. V trimming: 6 bases; J trimming: 1 base; junction bases outside the gene matches: 7. CDR3 residues: CASSPTGGLSYEQYF. As DNA, the CDR3 is TGTGCCAGCAGCCCAACAGGGGGCCTTTCCTACGAGCAGTACTTC.

This clonotype was counted ten times or more. The rearrangement links TRBV21-1 to TRBJ2-3; the table's D call of TRBD1 was not tested on the DNA. TRBV21-1 is deemed a pseudogene. The CDR3 has 12 residues. The CDR3 protein is CASTSPGPRQYF. The CDR3 nucleotides read TGTGCCAGCACATCCCCGGGCCCTAGGCAGTATTTT.

This clonotype came up many times. The chain is built from TRBV5-1 and TRBJ2-7; 7 bases align to TRBD1. The CDR3 contains 14 residues. J gave up 5 bases and V 0 bases, and 5 bases lay outside the gene matches. Germline-derived CDR1 and CDR2 are SGHRS and YFSETQ. The CDR3 coding sequence is TGCGCCAGCAGCTTGGGGCAGGGGGTTCACGAGCAGTACTTC. Amino acids: CASSLGQGVHEQYF.

This clonotype was detected a few times. The V gene is TRBV7-2, the J gene TRBJ2-1; 15 bases line up with TRBD2. Germline V gene lookup returns CDR1 SGHTA and CDR2 FQGNSA. This CDR3 has 15 amino acids. V lost 5 bases and J lost 9; bases outside the gene matches: 5. CDR3 loop: CASSPGLAGGGEQFF. Here the CDR3 DNA reads TGTGCCAGCAGCCCGGGACTAGCGGGGGGTGGTGAGCAGTTCTTC. Combining the CDR3 with reference TRBV7-2 and TRBJ2-1 gives the whole variable domain GAGVSQSPSNKVTEKGKDVELRCDPISGHTALYWYRQSLGQGLEFLIYFQGNSAPDKSGLPSDRFSAERTGGSVSTLTIQRTQQEDSAVYLCASSPGLAGGGEQFFGPGTRLTVL.